The sequence of this TCR beta chain was determined in a study of cytomegalovirus exposure and HLA in healthy donors. Study-wide results and caveats: Fewer N-insertions than the 666-donor mean were reportedly shown by an Asian-associated ancestry cluster in a later analysis.

This CDR3 contains 13 residues. V was clipped by 8 bases and J by 4 bases; unmatched bases: 6. Germline V gene sequence: CDR1 GTSNPN, CDR2 SVGIG (reference sequence). A word on this clone: Antigen specificity is unknown.

The PCR had 60 Vbeta and 13 Jbeta primers. The assay was immunoSEQ multiplex PCR, and TCRdb's table has in-frame clones only and misses some. This repertoire shows about 160,000 clones, 85% found once; its top ten account for approximately 2.3%. The material sequenced was PBMCs. The rearrangement joins TRBV30 to TRBJ2-2; TRBD1 matches at 8 bases. The sequence was obtained from a man younger than 30 in good health and CMV-seropositive. CDR3 residues: CARTQGATGELFF. The CDR3 DNA reads as TGTGCCCGCACTCAGGGGGCCACCGGGGAGCTGTTTTTT.